The clone carrying this T cell receptor (beta chain) has only one observation. No antigen is known for it. The data derive from a study of shared clonotypes between healthy human individuals. Study-level findings and limits: Clonotype sharing across four donors was observed for approximately 5% of naive CD4 clonotypes. Exclusively blood specimens were collected; tissue repertoires likely differ.

Samples underwent the assay at deep level. Profiled with immunoSEQ multiplex PCR; TCRdb holds only in-frame clones, not every one. The sample consists of some 2.1 million clones, about 95% of them appearing once. The CDR3 length is 17 residues. Germline-derived CDR1 and CDR2 are MGHDK and SYGVNS. Trimming cost V 2 bases and J 4 bases, with 20 bases left between them. Naive CD8 cells, CD45RO-negative and positively selected for CCR7, excluded terminally differentiated effector memory CD45RA+ cells. The sequence derives from a man between 18 and 29 years old in good health. The specimen was naive CD8+ T cells sorted from blood. The chain employs TRBV25-1 and TRBJ2-5; tentatively, D is TRBD2 (6 bases). CDR3 coding DNA: TGTGCCAGCAGTGAACTAACAAACCCCCGGGGGTCAGAGACCCAGTACTTC. Encoded protein: CASSELTNPRGSETQYF.